These 31 T cell receptor beta chains were sequenced from one sample in a study of blood T cell repertoires in COVID-19. Clones were sequenced by immunoSEQ multiplex PCR, and TCRdb holds only the in-frame ones, with some missing. The sample yields 490,000 or so clones, more than 85% seen once. Input material: PBMCs or T cells enriched from blood (not recorded which). The receptor set was obtained from a woman in her fifties or sixties who had recovered from COVID-19.

The chain recombines TRBV10-2 with TRBJ1-2; D remains unclear. V was clipped by 7 bases and J by 8 bases, with 17 bases between them. Germline V CDR1 and CDR2: WSHSY, SAAADI. CDR3 size: 13 residues. The CDR3 reads CASTTNQVQGYTF. In nucleotides, the CDR3 is TGCGCCAGCACCACGAACCAGGTTCAGGGCTACACCTTC.

This CDR3 is CASSLRQVQDTEAFF. The CDR3 DNA sequence: TGTGCCAGCAGCTTAAGACAGGTTCAGGACACTGAAGCTTTCTTT. The genes are TRBV11-2 and TRBJ1-1; D may be TRBD1 (6 bases). CDR3 length equals 15 residues. Trimming took 2 bases from V and 3 from J, leaving 13 bases between them. Per germline, CDR1 SGHAT and CDR2 FQNNGV.

This clone showed up just a few times. The chain has TRBV10-3 and TRBJ2-7; 7 bases fit TRBD1. The trim removed 5 bases at V and 1 base at J, leaving 5 bases unmatched. Germline values: CDR1 ENHRY, CDR2 SYGVKD. CDR3 length: 14 amino acids. The chain's CDR3 is CAISRQGSSYEQYF. CDR3 DNA: TGTGCCATCAGTCGACAGGGCAGTTCCTACGAGCAGTACTTC.

In nucleotides, the CDR3 is TGTGCCAGCTTTACCGGGACAGGCAGTGGCTACACCTTC. Its translation: CASFTGTGSGYTF. The chain combines TRBV6-5 with TRBJ1-2, with 8 bases lining up with TRBD1. This CDR3 has 13 residues. V dropped 8 bases and J dropped 7; count of bases not matched to a gene: 9. Germline V gene sequence: CDR1 MNHEY, CDR2 SVGAGI.

The V and J genes are TRBV5-5 and TRBJ1-5; perhaps TRBD1 as D (5 bases). Looked up from germline, CDR1 is SGHKS and CDR2 is YYEKEE (reference sequence). Trimming removed 2 bases from V and 10 bases from J, with 16 bases in between. This CDR3 is 14 amino acids long. The CDR3 spells CASSFDWGDPPQHF. CDR3 bases: TGTGCCAGCAGCTTCGACTGGGGGGATCCTCCCCAGCATTTT.

This rearrangement joins TRBV10-3 to TRBJ2-3; D is ambiguous. CDR1 is ENHRY and CDR2 is SYGVKD in the germline V gene. The CDR3 runs to 13 residues. Between the trimmed V and J ends, which lost 6 bases and 7 bases, there was a span of 14 bases. The CDR3 nucleotides read TGTGCCATCAGGAATATACTAACCTATACGCAGTATTTT. This sequence encodes CAIRNILTYTQYF.

This clone has a handful of counts. The CDR3 region is CASSLGVPGGDSPLHF. The CDR3 coding sequence is TGCGCCAGCAGCTTGGGGGTACCAGGGGGCGATTCACCCCTCCACTTT. This rearrangement joins TRBV5-1 to TRBJ1-6, with 8 bases lining up with TRBD1. Germline lookup yields CDR1 SGHRS and CDR2 YFSETQ. The CDR3 extends over 16 amino acids. V shed 0 bases and J 8 bases; nucleotides not matched to a gene: 7.

This clone was counted a few times. The chain has TRBV10-3 and TRBJ1-5; TRBD1 is a possible D gene (5 bases). The CDR3 totals 14 residues. CDR1 and CDR2 (germline): ENHRY, SYGVKD. Trimming removed 3 bases at V and 6 bases at J, with 12 bases between. In nucleotides, the CDR3 is TGTGCCATCAGTGACATGGTGGGGGGTCAGCCCCAGCATTTT. Amino acids: CAISDMVGGQPQHF.

The CDR3, as DNA: TGTGCAAGTCGCTTTGACCCGGGACAGGGGTTTTGCAATCAGCCCCAGCATTTT. This translates into CASRFDPGQGFCNQPQHF. This chain connects TRBV12-2 to TRBJ1-5; the D segment call TRBD1 is taken from the table without a DNA check. TRBV12-2 is shown as a pseudogene. This CDR3 comprises 18 residues.

CDR3 amino acids: CASGLVYTGTATSYSTDTQYF. The CDR3 DNA reads as TGTGCTAGTGGTTTGGTATACACCGGGACAGCGACCAGTTATAGCACAGATACGCAGTATTTT. The chain has TRBV12-5 and TRBJ2-3, with 7 bases that match TRBD1. J was trimmed by 0 bases and V by 0 bases; bases with no gene match: 18. The CDR3 loop spans 21 amino acids. The germline V gene encodes CDR1 LGHNT and CDR2 FRNRAP.

This clone was seen a handful of times. The V gene is TRBV27, the J gene TRBJ1-2; 7 bases fit TRBD1. The germline V gene encodes CDR1 MNHEY and CDR2 SMNVEV (reference sequence). This CDR3 contains 17 residues. The J segment lost 3 bases and the V segment lost 7 bases, leaving 17 bases of the junction unmatched. The chain's CDR3 is CASTSGQQSGNYYGYTF. CDR3 sequence (DNA): TGTGCCAGCACCTCGGGACAGCAGTCTGGTAACTACTATGGCTACACCTTC.

The V call is TRBV18, the J call TRBJ1-6; 8 nucleotides align to TRBD1. This CDR3 is 15 amino acids long. Germline CDR1 KGHSH, CDR2 LQKENI. Unmatched junction bases numbered 7, after V lost 1 base and J lost 11 bases. The CDR3, as DNA: TGTGCCAGCTCACCACTGGACAGGGATAAGGCACCCCTCCACTTT. It specifies CASSPLDRDKAPLHF. Based on the CDR3 plus reference TRBV18 and TRBJ1-6, the full variable domain is NAGVMQNPRHLVRRRGQEARLRCSPMKGHSHVYWYRQLPEEGLKFMVYLQKENIIDESGMPKERFSAEFPKEGPSILRIQQVVRGDSAAYFCASSPLDRDKAPLHFGNGTRLTVT.

This rearrangement joins TRBV6-5 to TRBJ2-7; D call uncertain. The CDR3 runs to 14 residues. Deletions cut 2 bases from V and 5 bases from J, with 13 bases between. Germline V CDR1 and CDR2: MNHEY, SVGAGI. The CDR3 DNA reads as TGTGCCAGCAGTTACCCCGCGGCTGCCGACGAGCAGTACGTC. This gives the protein CASSYPAAADEQYV.

V is TRBV19 and J is TRBJ2-1, with 11 bases that match TRBD2. The CDR3 is 20 residues long. Germline values: CDR1 LNHDA, CDR2 SQIVND (reference sequence). V lost 3 bases to trimming and J lost 0 bases; unmatched junction nucleotides: 13. CDR3 nucleotides: TGTGCCAGTAGTATCCCCCAACTAGCGGGGGCCGTGAGCTCCTACAATGAGCAGTTCTTC. Protein: CASSIPQLAGAVSSYNEQFF.

V is TRBV5-1 and J is TRBJ2-5, with 12 bases aligning to TRBD1. The V and J ends lost 0 bases and 5 bases, in that order; junction bases with no gene match: 5. The CDR3 runs 16 residues. CDR1 SGHRS and CDR2 YFSETQ come from the germline V gene. Here the CDR3 reads CASSLAGQGAPETQYF. The CDR3, as DNA: TGCGCCAGCAGCTTGGCGGGACAGGGGGCGCCGGAGACCCAGTACTTC.

J is TRBJ2-1 and V is TRBV2; 11 bases are a match to TRBD2. V trimming: 6 bases; J trimming: 12 bases; junction bases outside the gene matches: 13. Germline CDR1 and CDR2: SNHLY and FYNNEI. The CDR3 loop spans 15 amino acids. CDR3 sequence (DNA): TGTGCCAGCAGCCTTGTAGCGGGGGGGCTTGTCGGGCAGTTCTTC. Translation gives CASSLVAGGLVGQFF.

The chain uses TRBV2 and TRBJ2-3; TRBD2 agrees at 8 bases. V was pared by 4 bases and J by 3 bases, with 9 bases of the junction left unmatched. The CDR3 covers 16 residues. Germline CDR1 is SNHLY and CDR2 is FYNNEI. In DNA, the CDR3 is TGTGCCAGCAGTGCTATTGGCGGGGGGACTACAGATACGCAGTATTTT. It is translated as CASSAIGGGTTDTQYF.

In this sample, this clone turned up many times. The chain has TRBV5-1 and TRBJ1-1; D might be TRBD1 (5 bases). The CDR3 extends over 16 amino acids. CDR1 is SGHRS and CDR2 is YFSETQ in the germline V gene. The ends were cut back, 4 bases at V and 1 base at J, with 17 bases in the middle. The CDR3 reads CASSRRGEIRNTEAFF. The CDR3 nucleotides read TGCGCCAGCAGCCGTCGGGGGGAGATTCGGAACACTGAAGCTTTCTTT. The whole variable domain, filled in from reference TRBV5-1 and TRBJ1-1, reads KAGVTQTPRYLIKTRGQQVTLSCSPISGHRSVSWYQQTPGQGLQFLFEYFSETQRNKGNFPGRFSGRQFSNSRSEMNVSTLELGDSALYLCASSRRGEIRNTEAFFGQGTRLTVV.

This clone has just one count. This rearrangement joins TRBV7-8 to TRBJ2-5; a weak D match, TRBD1 (5 bases). CDR1 and CDR2 from the germline V gene are SGHVS and FQNEAQ. V lost 3 bases to trimming and J lost 1 base, with 15 bases between them. This CDR3 comprises 16 residues. The CDR3 DNA reads as TGTGCCAGCAGCTTCCTTCTTGAGACAGCCCAAGAGACCCAGTACTTC. As protein: CASSFLLETAQETQYF.

The chain links TRBV2 to TRBJ2-3, with 12 nucleotides matching TRBD2. The V gene's germline CDR1 is SNHLY and CDR2 FYNNEI. J gave up 3 bases and V 3 bases, and 7 bases lay outside the gene matches. The CDR3 runs 17 residues. The CDR3 spells CASSETLAGGQTDTQYF. The CDR3 DNA sequence: TGTGCCAGCAGTGAGACGCTAGCGGGGGGGCAGACAGATACGCAGTATTTT.

The chain recombines TRBV4-1 with TRBJ1-1; 9 bases are a match to TRBD1. This CDR3 has 18 amino acids. J lost 0 bases, V lost 1 base, and 9 bases had no gene match. The germline V gene has CDR1 MGHRA and CDR2 YSYEKL. CDR3 nucleotides: TGCGCCAGCAGCCAAGCGATCGACAGGGGGGCGGTGAACACTGAAGCTTTCTTT. This codes for CASSQAIDRGAVNTEAFF.

V usage is TRBV6-2 or TRBV6-3 and J usage is TRBJ1-6, with 7 bases aligning to TRBD1. The V segment lost 5 bases and the J segment 9 bases; nucleotides outside the gene matches: 7. Germline V gene lookup returns CDR1 MNHEY and CDR2 SVGEGT. This CDR3 has 14 residues. Here the CDR3 reads CASSPRDRPSPLHF. The CDR3 bases are TGTGCCAGCAGTCCCCGGGACAGACCTTCACCCCTCCACTTT.

The gene calls are TRBV27 and TRBJ1-2, with TRBD1 matching 10 bases. Per the germline V gene, CDR1 is MNHEY and CDR2 is SMNVEV (reference sequence). Unmatched junction bases numbered 6, after V lost 5 bases and J lost 6 bases. The CDR3 contains 14 residues. CDR3 protein: CASSRQGAKDGYTF. For the CDR3, the DNA is TGTGCCAGCAGTCGACAGGGGGCGAAGGATGGCTACACCTTC.

The chain uses TRBV11-2 and TRBJ2-3, with D uncertain. V was trimmed by 4 bases and J by 2 bases, leaving 13 bases between them. Germline lookup yields CDR1 SGHAT and CDR2 FQNNGV. The CDR3 consists of 15 residues. The CDR3 nucleotides are TGTGCCAGCAGCTACGAGTGGGCAGCCACAGATACGCAGTATTTT. It specifies CASSYEWAATDTQYF.

The CDR3 sequence is CASRNDRDSGNTIYF. The CDR3 DNA reads as TGTGCCAGCAGAAATGACAGGGACTCTGGAAACACCATATATTTT. This chain connects TRBV5-4 to TRBJ1-3; 7 bases are shared with TRBD1. Germline values: CDR1 SGHNT, CDR2 YYREEE (reference sequence). V shed 5 bases, J shed 0 bases, and the junction held 5 bases outside the gene matches. The CDR3 is 15 amino acids.

This clone has a single count. The V call is TRBV5-8, the J call TRBJ2-1, with 7 positions matching TRBD1. Germline CDR1 is SGHTS and CDR2 is YDEGEE. The CDR3 is 17 residues long. V dropped 5 bases and J dropped 5; count of bases not matched to a gene: 16. In DNA form, the CDR3 reads TGTGCCAGCAGACCCATTATTTACAGGGGAGTCGACAATGAGCAGTTCTTC. Translating it yields CASRPIIYRGVDNEQFF.

Only a few counts were recorded for this clone. The chain uses TRBV10-1 and TRBJ2-7; 8 nucleotides agree with TRBD2. The CDR3 covers 17 residues. V gave up 2 bases and J gave up 6 bases; unmatched junction bases: 15. CDR1 is WNHNN, CDR2 SYGVQD, per germline (reference sequence). The CDR3 bases are TGCGCCAGCAGTGAGCCGACACACGGGGGGGCAAGGTCCGAGCAGTACGTC. Translated: CASSEPTHGGARSEQYV.

This clone was counted a single time. J is TRBJ2-5 and V is TRBV30, with 9 bases matching TRBD1. The CDR3 contains 13 residues. V trimming: 3 bases; J trimming: 1 base; junction bases outside the gene matches: 0. Germline V CDR1 and CDR2: GTSNPN, SVGIG (reference sequence). The DNA of the CDR3 is TGTGCCTGGAGGACAGGGGGCCAAGAGACCCAGTACTTC. Protein product: CAWRTGGQETQYF.

The rearrangement joins TRBV11-2 to TRBJ1-1; the D gene is possibly TRBD1 (6 bases). The CDR3 covers 14 residues. Germline CDR1 is SGHAT and CDR2 is FQNNGV. The V end lost 1 base, the J end lost 4 bases, and 10 bases lay between the germline ends. CDR3: CASSLAGGPTEAFF. For the CDR3, the DNA is TGTGCCAGCAGCTTAGCTGGGGGCCCCACTGAAGCTTTCTTT.

This chain joins TRBV3-1 (or the pseudogene TRBV3-2) and TRBJ2-7, with 12 bases fitting TRBD2. V lost 9 bases and J lost 0; bases outside the gene matches: 6. CDR1 and CDR2 from the germline V gene are LGHDT and YNNKEL (reference sequence). CDR3 length: 15 residues. DNA of the CDR3: TGTGCCAGTCAGACTAGCGGGGGAAACTCCTACGAGCAGTACTTC. Translation gives CASQTSGGNSYEQYF.

V usage is TRBV13 and J usage is TRBJ2-1, with 14 bases identical to TRBD2. Germline loops: CDR1 PRHDT, CDR2 FYEKMQ (reference sequence). This CDR3 has 17 residues. Unmatched junction bases numbered 3, after V lost 5 bases and J lost 0 bases. DNA of the CDR3: TGTGCCAGCAGCCCGGGACTAGCGGGAGCCTCCTACAATGAGCAGTTCTTC. Amino acids: CASSPGLAGASYNEQFF.